These 9 T cell receptor beta chains were all obtained from the same sample, sequenced in a study of OX40 agonist ivuxolimab in advanced cancers. Sequencing used immunoSEQ multiplex PCR; TCRdb keeps in-frame clones, though not all of them. The sample yields tens of thousands of clones, 88% seen once. Sample: CD4+ or CD8+ T cells sorted from blood, taken in a trial of the OX40 agonist ivuxolimab. The receptors originated from an adult with an advanced solid tumor such as melanoma, head and neck, liver or kidney cancer.

With regard to this clone: In the same sample, other DNA sequences code for this CDR3. The CDR3 nucleotides read TGTGCCAGCAGTTTGGGGGGAAACTATGGCTACACCTTC. Amino acid sequence: CASSLGGNYGYTF. This chain joins TRBV28 and TRBJ1-2; possibly TRBD1 for D (5 bases). The CDR3 sequence is 13 residues long. The V gene lost 3 bases and the J gene lost 2 bases, with 7 bases spanning the gap. The germline V gene encodes CDR1 MDHEN and CDR2 SYDVKM.

The genes are TRBV7-2 and TRBJ2-5, with D possibly TRBD1 on 6 matching bases. V gave up 4 bases and J gave up 7 bases, with 19 bases separating them. Germline V gives CDR1 SGHTA, CDR2 FQGNSA. The CDR3 contains 15 residues. Written as DNA, the CDR3 is TGTGCCAGCAGCTCCCATCGAGGACAGCCAGGGACCCAGTACTTC. Protein: CASSSHRGQPGTQYF.

The CDR3 sequence is CASTQGQGYQPQHF. The CDR3 nucleotides are TGTGCCAGCACTCAGGGACAGGGCTACCAGCCCCAGCATTTT. This rearrangement joins TRBV2 to TRBJ1-5, with 9 bases identical to TRBD1. Losses at the gene ends were 7 bases for V and 7 bases for J; bases not matched to a gene: 8. Germline-derived CDR1 and CDR2 are SNHLY and FYNNEI. This CDR3 comprises 14 residues.

The chain combines TRBV19 with TRBJ1-1, with D unclear. Deletions cut 1 base from V and 6 bases from J, with 12 bases between. The CDR3 is 14 amino acids. Germline V lookup: CDR1 LNHDA, CDR2 SQIVND (reference sequence). The DNA of the CDR3 is TGTGCCAGTAGTATAGGGGATTCGGCGGCTGAAGCTTTCTTT. Protein: CASSIGDSAAEAFF.

This clone was counted once. The same CDR3 is also encoded by other DNA sequences in this sample. The rearrangement uses TRBV9 and TRBJ2-5; tentative D call: TRBD1 (5 bases). V was trimmed by 0 bases and J by 1 base, leaving 7 bases between them. Germline V gene lookup returns CDR1 SGDLS and CDR2 YYNGEE. CDR3 length equals 14 residues. Here the CDR3 DNA reads TGTGCCAGCAGCGTAGGGGGCGCCCAAGAGACCCAGTACTTC. Its protein is CASSVGGAQETQYF.

The rearrangement joins TRBV7-2 to TRBJ1-5; D might be TRBD1 (6 bases). The CDR3 runs 15 residues. The V end was cut by 5 bases, the J end by 1 base, with 12 bases between. CDR1 and CDR2 from the germline V gene are SGHTA and FQGNSA. The CDR3 here is CASSTAGASNQPQHF. CDR3 nucleotide sequence: TGTGCCAGCAGCACCGCAGGGGCGAGCAATCAGCCCCAGCATTTT.

The chain has TRBV28 and TRBJ2-7; possible D gene TRBD1, 6 bases. V gave up 3 bases and J gave up 6 bases, with 9 bases separating them. CDR1 and CDR2 from the germline V gene are MDHEN and SYDVKM. The CDR3 runs to 12 residues. CDR3 sequence: CASSFTQGEQYF. The CDR3 DNA follows: TGTGCCAGCAGTTTTACACAGGGCGAGCAGTACTTC. The full variable domain, completed using reference TRBV28 and TRBJ2-7, is DVKVTQSSRYLVKRTGEKVFLECVQDMDHENMFWYRQDPGLGLRLIYFSYDVKMKEKGDIPEGYSVSREKKERFSLILESASTNQTSMYLCASSFTQGEQYFGPGTRLTVT.

The chain is built from TRBV4-1 and TRBJ1-4; 9 nucleotides match TRBD1. There are 15 residues in the CDR3. J lost 6 bases, V lost 3 bases, and 5 bases had no gene match. Germline CDR1 and CDR2: MGHRA and YSYEKL. CDR3 in DNA: TGCGCCAGCAGCCACCCGGGACAGGGCCATGAAAAACTGTTTTTT. Residues: CASSHPGQGHEKLFF.

This chain connects TRBV27 to TRBJ2-3; D is unresolved. The germline V and J ends were trimmed by 4 bases and 2 bases, with 10 bases remaining between them. Germline V gene lookup returns CDR1 MNHEY and CDR2 SMNVEV (reference sequence). This CDR3 is 14 amino acids long. CDR3 in DNA: TGTGCCAGCAGTTCCCTAGACCTCACAGATACGCAGTATTTT. Its translation is CASSSLDLTDTQYF.